The source of this T cell receptor beta chain is a study of blood T cell repertoires in COVID-19. Original processing methods: Estimation of nucleated cell counts was performed using reference gene primer amplification. Sequenced by immunoSEQ multiplex PCR; TCRdb stores in-frame clones only, minus some. V, J and clone size are taken as reported in that table, and D and trimming were inferred from the DNA itself. The sample consists of 150,000 or so clones, over 80% of them appearing once. The CDR3 contains 12 residues. Germline assignment: CDR1 SGHVS and CDR2 FQNEAQ. J was trimmed by 5 bases and V by 8 bases; bases with no gene match: 2.

This clonotype was sampled from a woman aged 45-60 years who had recovered from COVID-19. V is TRBV7-8 and J is TRBJ2-5, with 10 bases aligning to TRBD1. Sequenced material: PBMCs or T cells enriched from blood (not recorded which). In DNA, the CDR3 is TGTGCCAGCGGACAGGGGGATGAGACCCAGTACTTC. Translating gives CASGQGDETQYF.